The 27 T cell receptor beta chains below all came from one sample that was sequenced in a study of post-analysis software for immune sequencing data. Study-level findings and limits: Roughly 5 TRBV segments occurring more often in patients than controls included TRBV5-6, TRBV5-1 and TRBV20-1.

The antigens these receptors bind are not known. TCR beta cDNA libraries included unique molecular identifiers. TCRdb recomputed calls from the PCR reads with MiXCR, one row per CDR3 protein. The table records roughly 400,000 distinct CDR3 sequences, roughly 38% of them present only once. Sequencing was performed on blood. These receptors were obtained from a girl aged 2-10 years with multiple sclerosis.

Only one count was recorded for this clonotype. CDR3 sequence: CASSLPRLAGGRLETQYF. DNA for the CDR3: TGTGCCAGCAGCTTACCACGACTAGCGGGGGGGCGTTTGGAGACCCAGTACTTC. This chain links TRBV7-2 with TRBJ2-7; 14 nucleotides align to TRBD2. The DNA end is more similar to TRBJ2-5, so the J call may be wrong. Germline CDR1 is SGHTA and CDR2 is FQGNSA. The CDR3 has 18 amino acids.

This clonotype was seen only a few times. The chain has TRBV27 and TRBJ1-2; D is uncertain. The germline V gene encodes CDR1 MNHEY and CDR2 SMNVEV (reference sequence). This CDR3 contains 14 residues. Trimming pared 0 bases from V and 8 bases from J, leaving 13 bases between. This chain's CDR3 is CASSLSSGLQGYTF. CDR3 in DNA: TGTGCCAGCAGTTTATCTTCAGGCCTTCAGGGCTACACCTTC.

This clonotype showed up just a few times. For the CDR3, the DNA is TGCAGTGCTAGCCGGGGGGGGACTGCAGATACGCAGTATTTT. Its protein product is CSASRGGTADTQYF. The chain recombines TRBV20-1 with TRBJ2-3; 8 bases are a match to TRBD2. This CDR3 contains 14 residues. Germline-derived CDR1 and CDR2 are DFQATT and SNEGSKA (reference sequence). Trimming removed 3 bases from V and 4 bases from J; junction bases left unmatched: 6.

This clonotype was counted once. The chain employs TRBV12-3 or TRBV12-4 and TRBJ2-4, with 11 nucleotides matching TRBD2. The DNA end is more similar to TRBJ2-7, so the J call may be wrong. The CDR3 consists of 16 residues. CDR3 nucleotide sequence: TGTGCCAGCAGCAGATTAGCGGGAGGGCCTAGATACGAGCAGTACTTC. Translated: CASSRLAGGPRYEQYF.

V usage is TRBV20-1 and J usage is TRBJ2-4; 9 nucleotides match TRBD1. CDR1 is DFQATT, CDR2 SNEGSKA, per germline (reference sequence). The V gene end was trimmed by 3 bases and the J gene end by 2 bases; junction bases not matched to a gene: 8. CDR3 length equals 16 residues. The CDR3 is CSARPTGGMTKNIQYF. CDR3 bases: TGCAGTGCTAGGCCCACAGGGGGCATGACCAAAAACATTCAGTACTTC.

This clonotype occurred a few times. The V gene is TRBV27, the J gene TRBJ2-7; 8 nucleotides line up with TRBD2. This CDR3 is built from 16 residues. V shed 2 bases and J 2 bases; nucleotides not matched to a gene: 8. Germline V gives CDR1 MNHEY, CDR2 SMNVEV (reference sequence). CDR3 protein: CASSLSQRGRPYEQYF. CDR3 coding DNA: TGTGCCAGCAGTTTAAGCCAGCGGGGGCGTCCCTACGAGCAGTACTTC.

The rearrangement joins TRBV14 to TRBJ2-1; no definite D call. CDR3 length equals 14 residues. Deletions cut 2 bases from V and 4 bases from J, with 9 bases between. Germline assignment: CDR1 SGHDN and CDR2 FVKESK. The CDR3 DNA reads as TGTGCCAGCAGCCAATGGACCCGTTACAATGAGCAGTTCTTC. Its translation: CASSQWTRYNEQFF.

This clonotype was detected a few times. The V gene is TRBV7-6, the J gene TRBJ2-3; D is unclear. The CDR3 spans 14 residues. V lost 5 bases and J 4 bases, leaving 13 bases between the germline ends. Germline CDR1 is SGHVS and CDR2 is FNYEAQ. CDR3 amino acids: CASSITLTSDTQYF. CDR3 nucleotides: TGTGCCAGCAGCATCACCCTAACGTCAGATACGCAGTATTTT.

This clonotype has just a few counts. The chain links TRBV10-3 to TRBJ1-2; D is unclear. Trimming stripped 7 bases from V and 1 base from J, with 10 bases between. The CDR3 sequence is 13 residues long. Germline lookup yields CDR1 ENHRY and CDR2 SYGVKD. The CDR3 nucleotides are TGTGCCATCAATCCCGGGGATAACTATGGCTACACCTTC. Amino acids: CAINPGDNYGYTF.

The V gene is TRBV19, the J gene TRBJ2-7; TRBD2 aligns across 8 bases. Trimming removed 3 bases from V and 2 bases from J; junction bases left unmatched: 0. The CDR3 sequence is 13 residues long. CDR1 is LNHDA, CDR2 SQIVND, per germline (reference sequence). The CDR3, as DNA: TGTGCCAGTAGTATGGGACTAGCCTACGAGCAGTACTTC. Encoded protein: CASSMGLAYEQYF.

The J gene is TRBJ2-1, the V gene TRBV7-9; 7 bases are a match to TRBD1. CDR1 SEHNR and CDR2 FQNEAQ come from the germline V gene (reference sequence). Losses at the gene ends were 6 bases for V and 1 base for J; bases not matched to a gene: 9. The CDR3 is made up of 16 amino acids. CDR3 sequence (DNA): TGTGCCAGCAGGGGCCCTCCGGGACAGTCCTACAATGAGCAGTTCTTC. Translating gives CASRGPPGQSYNEQFF. The full variable domain, with the rest looked up from reference TRBV7-9 and TRBJ2-1, is DTGVSQNPRHKITKRGQNVTFRCDPISEHNRLYWYRQTLGQGPEFLTYFQNEAQLEKSRLLSDRFSAERPKGSFSTLEIQRTEQGDSAMYLCASRGPPGQSYNEQFFGPGTRLTVL.

This rearrangement joins TRBV12-3 or TRBV12-4 to TRBJ2-1; 11 bases agree with TRBD1. Trimming removed 1 base from V and 10 bases from J; junction bases left unmatched: 9. The CDR3 covers 16 residues. CDR3 amino acids: CASSLDRTGGADEQFF. CDR3 nucleotide sequence: TGTGCCAGCAGTTTAGACCGGACAGGGGGCGCGGACGAGCAGTTCTTC.

The chain carries TRBV7-9 and TRBJ2-4; 10 bases map to TRBD1. Germline V lookup: CDR1 SEHNR, CDR2 FQNEAQ (reference sequence). The CDR3 contains 14 residues. J gave up 7 bases and V 5 bases, and 5 bases lay outside the gene matches. CDR3 region: CASSQPGQGNIQYF. CDR3 bases: TGTGCCAGCAGCCAACCGGGACAGGGGAACATTCAGTACTTC.

This clonotype has only a few counts. The CDR3 region has the DNA TGTGCCAGCAGCCTGACAGTAAGCAATCAGCCCCAGCATTTT. Translation: CASSLTVSNQPQHF. The rearrangement uses TRBV7-2 and TRBJ1-5; TRBD1 might be the D (5 bases). The V gene's germline CDR1 is SGHTA and CDR2 FQGNSA. Deletions cut 5 bases from V and 1 base from J, with 9 bases between. The CDR3 loop spans 14 amino acids.

The V gene is TRBV10-1, the J gene TRBJ2-7; D is unclear. V gave up 2 bases and J gave up 7 bases, with 12 bases separating them. This CDR3 contains 13 residues. Germline V lookup: CDR1 WNHNN, CDR2 SYGVQD (reference sequence). The CDR3 DNA sequence: TGCGCCAGCAGTGAGCGGCTCCTTTCGGAGCAGTACTTC. Its translation: CASSERLLSEQYF.

CDR3 sequence: CASSYGTPPMNTEAFF. The DNA of the CDR3 is TGTGCCAGCAGTTACGGGACTCCCCCCATGAACACTGAAGCTTTCTTT. The chain carries TRBV6-5 and TRBJ1-1, with D tentatively TRBD1 (5 bases). V gave up 2 bases and J gave up 0 bases, with 13 bases separating them. The CDR3 is 16 residues long. The germline CDR1 and CDR2 sequences are MNHEY and SVGAGI.

This sequence joins TRBV7-8 and TRBJ2-7; D is possibly TRBD1 (5 bases). Per the germline V gene, CDR1 is SGHVS and CDR2 is FQNEAQ. The length of the CDR3 is 14 residues. Trimming cost V 9 bases and J 2 bases, with 17 bases left between them. This CDR3 reads CASTTQAAAYEQYF. Here the CDR3 DNA reads TGTGCCAGTACAACACAGGCTGCCGCCTACGAGCAGTACTTC.

The chain is built from TRBV7-3 and TRBJ2-5; unclear D gene. V was shortened by 5 bases and J by 0 bases, with 10 bases between the two germline ends. Germline V gene lookup returns CDR1 SGHTA and CDR2 FQGTGA. The CDR3 covers 14 residues. CDR3 DNA sequence: TGTGCCAGCAGCCTACGCGGCGACCAAGAGACCCAGTACTTC. This sequence encodes CASSLRGDQETQYF.

The chain carries TRBV4-2 and TRBJ2-7, with 12 positions matching TRBD1. The CDR3 is 17 residues long. Germline loops: CDR1 LGHNA, CDR2 YNFKEQ. V shed 0 bases, J shed 7 bases, and the junction held 10 bases outside the gene matches. The CDR3 coding sequence is TGTGCCAGCAGCCAAGAAGCCTGGGACAGGGGGCGATGGGAGCAGTACTTC. This sequence encodes CASSQEAWDRGRWEQYF.

This clonotype was picked up a small number of times. The chain employs TRBV6-2 or TRBV6-3 and TRBJ1-2; D is undetermined. With 4 bases removed from V and 0 bases from J, the gap between germline ends came to 15 bases. In germline, CDR1 is MNHEY, CDR2 SVGEGT. The CDR3 length is 16 residues. The CDR3 bases are TGTGCCAGCAGTTCCCAGTGGACGGGAACTAACTATGGCTACACCTTC. Its protein product is CASSSQWTGTNYGYTF.

This chain connects TRBV28 to TRBJ2-7; 7 bases agree with TRBD1. CDR1 MDHEN and CDR2 SYDVKM come from the germline V gene. The CDR3 totals 15 residues. Trimming at V came to 6 bases and at J to 1 base, leaving 9 bases not matched to a gene. CDR3 residues: CASSPGQAGSYEQYF. CDR3 nucleotide sequence: TGTGCCAGCAGCCCCGGACAGGCTGGATCCTACGAGCAGTACTTC.

The gene calls are TRBV18 and TRBJ1-2; 10 nucleotides agree with TRBD1. The CDR3 extends over 15 amino acids. Trimming at V came to 3 bases and at J to 6 bases, leaving 7 bases not matched to a gene. CDR1 and CDR2 (germline): KGHSH, LQKENI. The CDR3 coding sequence is TGTGCCAGCTCACCCCAGACAGGGGGCCCGCATGGCTACACCTTC. Its translation is CASSPQTGGPHGYTF.

In its sample, this clonotype was seen a few times. The chain has TRBV7-2 and TRBJ1-2; 10 nucleotides align to TRBD1. The V and J ends lost 4 bases and 7 bases, in that order; junction bases with no gene match: 6. The germline V gene encodes CDR1 SGHTA and CDR2 FQGNSA. This CDR3 has 14 residues. CDR3 sequence reads: CASSSRQGATGYTF. CDR3 DNA: TGTGCCAGCAGCTCCAGACAGGGGGCAACTGGCTACACCTTC.

This sequence joins TRBV4-1 and TRBJ2-5; no firm D call. The CDR3 contains 14 residues. Germline V gene lookup returns CDR1 MGHRA and CDR2 YSYEKL. Trimming took off 5 bases at V and 0 bases at J, with 10 bases between the two ends. The CDR3 region has the DNA TGCGCCAGCAGCGGTACTACGTACCAAGAGACCCAGTACTTC. Protein product: CASSGTTYQETQYF.

This clonotype was seen only a few times. The gene calls are TRBV7-8 and TRBJ1-2, with 7 bases fitting TRBD1. Trimming cost V 5 bases and J 4 bases; bases outside gene matches: 7. The CDR3 runs 14 residues. Germline lookup yields CDR1 SGHVS and CDR2 FQNEAQ. The CDR3 DNA reads as TGTGCCAGCAGCAAACGGACAGGCGGCTATGGCTACACCTTC. Amino acid sequence: CASSKRTGGYGYTF.

The CDR3 reads CASRWGISNTEAFF. The CDR3 DNA reads as TGTGCCAGCAGATGGGGGATATCGAACACTGAAGCTTTCTTT. V is TRBV6-5 and J is TRBJ1-1; D might be TRBD1 (5 bases). The V end lost 6 bases, the J end lost 1 base, and 12 bases lay between the germline ends. This CDR3 has 14 residues. Germline V gives CDR1 MNHEY, CDR2 SVGAGI.

The V call is TRBV7-2, the J call TRBJ2-1; D uncertain. In germline, CDR1 is SGHTA, CDR2 FQGNSA. V shed 1 base and J shed 3 bases, with 13 bases lying between them. The CDR3 contains 16 residues. CDR3 region: CASSLEAGGYYNEQFF. The CDR3 DNA reads TGTGCCAGCAGCTTAGAGGCTGGCGGTTACTACAATGAGCAGTTCTTC.